This is a list of T cell receptor beta chains from one sample in a study of radiation and T cells in renal cell carcinoma. Repertoires were generated with immunoSEQ multiplex PCR, while TCRdb's copy carries only in-frame clones and drops some. The sample shows roughly 60,000 clones, around 76% of them seen only once. The source was blood, collected from a patient whose treatment included radiotherapy and nephrectomy. Receptors originate from a man in his 60s with renal cell carcinoma. Each CDR3 is given with its conserved first and last residue. The D gene is left open where the match is weak. The listing skips clone size in some rows; elsewhere it reads once, few, many or a size class.

size: NA
V: TRBV13
D: TRBD2
J: TRBJ2-1
CDR3: CASSFTSGQNNEQFF
DNA: TGTGCCAGCAGCTTCACTAGCGGCCAAAACAATGAGCAGTTCTTC

size: few
V: TRBV9
D: TRBD2
J: TRBJ2-5
CDR3: CASSVAAGGQETQYF
DNA: TGTGCCAGCAGCGTAGCAGCGGGGGGGCAAGAGACCCAGTACTTC

size: few
V: TRBV6-5
D: NA
J: TRBJ2-3
CDR3: CASSLGVAGDTQYF
DNA: TGTGCCAGCAGCTTAGGGGTGGCCGGGGATACGCAGTATTTT

size: NA
V: TRBV7-2
D: NA
J: TRBJ2-2
CDR3: CASGPNTGELFF
DNA: TGTGCCAGCGGACCGAACACCGGGGAGCTGTTTTTT

size: NA
V: TRBV13
D: NA
J: TRBJ1-4
CDR3: CASSKTGGANEKLFF
DNA: TGTGCCAGCAGCAAAACGGGGGGCGCAAATGAAAAACTGTTTTTT

size: NA
V: TRBV5-4
D: TRBD2
J: TRBJ2-1
CDR3: CASSLVGGRLDEQFF
DNA: TGTGCCAGCAGCTTGGTTGGCGGGAGATTAGATGAGCAGTTCTTC

size: NA
V: TRBV27
D: NA
J: TRBJ1-1
CDR3: CASSLGRPSQAFF
DNA: TGTGCCAGCAGTTTGGGACGGCCAAGTCAAGCTTTCTTT

size: NA
V: TRBV7-6
D: NA
J: TRBJ1-4
CDR3: CASSPPSTTNEKLFF
DNA: TGTGCCAGCAGCCCTCCTAGCACAACTAATGAAAAACTGTTTTTT

size: NA
V: TRBV7-2
D: NA
J: TRBJ2-7
CDR3: CASSPGGKAHYEQYF
DNA: TGTGCCAGCAGCCCAGGAGGAAAGGCTCACTACGAGCAGTACTTC

size: NA
V: TRBV27
D: NA
J: TRBJ1-1
CDR3: CASKDRNTEAFF
DNA: TGTGCCAGCAAGGACAGGAACACTGAAGCTTTCTTT

size: NA
V: TRBV7-9
D: NA
J: TRBJ1-1
CDR3: CALERSVDTEAFF
DNA: TGTGCTCTAGAACGGTCCGTAGACACTGAAGCTTTCTTT

size: NA
V: TRBV6-1
D: TRBD1
J: TRBJ1-2
CDR3: CASRPGQGDGYTF
DNA: TGTGCCAGCAGGCCGGGACAGGGGGATGGCTACACCTTC

size: NA
V: TRBV25-1
D: NA
J: TRBJ2-5
CDR3: CASSEFKGPQETQYF
DNA: TGTGCCAGCAGTGAATTTAAGGGGCCCCAAGAGACCCAGTACTTC

size: NA
V: TRBV11-2
D: NA
J: TRBJ1-1
CDR3: CASSTPRGNTEAFF
DNA: TGTGCCAGCAGCACACCCAGAGGGAACACTGAAGCTTTCTTT

size: NA
V: TRBV6-5
D: NA
J: TRBJ2-7
CDR3: CASSSPGTLAYEQYF
DNA: TGTGCCAGCAGTTCTCCCGGGACTCTCGCCTACGAGCAGTACTTC

size: NA
V: TRBV11-3
D: NA
J: TRBJ2-1
CDR3: CASSLTERTNNNEQFF
DNA: TGTGCCAGCAGCTTAACCGAACGGACGAATAACAATGAGCAGTTCTTC

size: NA
V: TRBV12-5
D: TRBD1
J: TRBJ2-1
CDR3: CASGFGLVGQSNEQFF
DNA: TGTGCTAGTGGTTTTGGTCTTGTGGGACAGAGCAATGAGCAGTTCTTC

size: once
V: TRBV6-5
D: TRBD1
J: TRBJ1-1
CDR3: CASRDRGRTEAFF
DNA: TGTGCCAGCAGGGACAGGGGGCGAACTGAAGCTTTCTTT

size: NA
V: TRBV30
D: TRBD1
J: TRBJ2-5
CDR3: CAWSSQGQETQYF
DNA: TGTGCCTGGAGTTCACAGGGGCAGGAGACCCAGTACTTC

size: NA
V: TRBV7-9
D: NA
J: TRBJ2-1
CDR3: CASSLGLNEQFF
DNA: TGTGCCAGCAGCTTGGGATTAAATGAGCAGTTCTTC

size: once
V: TRBV7-8
D: TRBD1
J: TRBJ1-6
CDR3: CASSFRTGHNSPLHF
DNA: TGTGCCAGCAGCTTCCGGACAGGGCATAATTCACCCCTCCACTTT

size: NA
V: TRBV5-4
D: NA
J: TRBJ1-1
CDR3: CASSLDESTEAFF
DNA: TGTGCCAGCAGCTTGGACGAATCCACCGAAGCTTTCTTT

size: few
V: TRBV6-6
D: NA
J: TRBJ1-5
CDR3: CASSYSVEGGQPQHF
DNA: TGTGCCAGCAGTTACTCCGTAGAGGGGGGGCAGCCCCAGCATTTT

size: NA
V: TRBV9
D: NA
J: TRBJ2-1
CDR3: CASSVNPVNEQFF
DNA: TGTGCCAGCAGCGTTAACCCGGTTAATGAGCAGTTCTTC

size: NA
V: TRBV2
D: NA
J: TRBJ2-1
CDR3: CASKADSSPYNEQFF
DNA: TGTGCCAGCAAGGCGGACAGCAGCCCCTACAATGAGCAGTTCTTC

size: NA
V: TRBV27
D: NA
J: TRBJ1-1
CDR3: CASSSRGRGAFF
DNA: TGTGCCAGCAGTTCCCGGGGGCGCGGGGCTTTCTTT